This record covers a single T cell receptor (beta chain). This sample includes further DNA sequences coding for the same CDR3. This sample is drawn from a study of shared clonotypes between healthy human individuals. The wider study: Researchers assigned three CD4 naive, three CD4 memory, two CD8 naive and one CD8 memory plate to each donor.

Naive CD8 cells lacked CD45RO and underwent positive selection for CCR7, leaving out terminally differentiated effector memory CD45RA+ cells. Per the germline V gene, CDR1 is LNHDA and CDR2 is SQIVND (reference sequence). The CDR3 runs to 16 residues. Trimming took 0 bases from V and 0 from J, leaving 9 bases between them. Deep-level assay runs were performed. In the source study's methods: In the immunoSEQ data, sequences were junction-only and lacked quality scores, so filtering differed. Clones were sequenced by immunoSEQ multiplex PCR, and TCRdb holds only the in-frame ones, with some missing. That table supplies the V and J calls and clone size; D and trimming were determined from the DNA. The sample yields about 2.2 million clones, about 93% seen once.

Material for sequencing was naive CD8+ T cells from PBMCs. The genes are TRBV19 and TRBJ2-1; D not certain. The sequence came from a man aged 18-30 years in good health. Some clones in this sample may be carry-over from other donors' samples. The CDR3 DNA follows: TGTGCCAGTAGTATAGACCGTGGCCGCTCCTACAATGAGCAGTTCTTC. This translates into CASSIDRGRSYNEQFF.